This TCR beta chain emerged from a study of CXCR3-negative and CXCR3-positive naive CD8 T cells. With around 310,000 cells each, the CD8+ T cell subsets were individually sorted in triplicate. Naive cells were sorted as CD45RO-, CCR7+, CD27+ and CD95-. Study-level results: Cryopreserved cells partially lost CXCR3 expression, and fresh PBMCs were used in most assays. For CXCR3-positive naive cells, TRB CDR3s were more hydrophobic than those of CXCR3-negative naive cells. Memory CD8+ cells had much lower diversity, and both naive subsets had comparably high diversity.

There are 14 residues in the CDR3. Germline lookup yields CDR1 LNHNV and CDR2 YYDKDF (reference sequence). UMI labels and 5' RACE were used to prepare the TRB cDNA libraries. For each CDR3 protein, TCRdb gives one entry from its re-call of the 5' RACE reads, without DNA. With about 120,000 distinct CDR3 sequences in the sample, the ten largest clones hold around 0.62%. To note about this clonotype: Antigen unknown.

The chain uses TRBV15 and TRBJ2-7; TCRdb names TRBD2, which stays unverified in the absence of DNA. Specimen: naive CXCR3+ CD8+ T cells from blood. The subset was: CD45RO-CCR7+CD27+CD95- naive CD8+ T cells expressing CXCR3 (TNR3+). The sequence came from a human donor in good health. Some clones in this sample may be carry-over from other donors' samples. The chain's CDR3 is CATSSVTEVYEQYF.